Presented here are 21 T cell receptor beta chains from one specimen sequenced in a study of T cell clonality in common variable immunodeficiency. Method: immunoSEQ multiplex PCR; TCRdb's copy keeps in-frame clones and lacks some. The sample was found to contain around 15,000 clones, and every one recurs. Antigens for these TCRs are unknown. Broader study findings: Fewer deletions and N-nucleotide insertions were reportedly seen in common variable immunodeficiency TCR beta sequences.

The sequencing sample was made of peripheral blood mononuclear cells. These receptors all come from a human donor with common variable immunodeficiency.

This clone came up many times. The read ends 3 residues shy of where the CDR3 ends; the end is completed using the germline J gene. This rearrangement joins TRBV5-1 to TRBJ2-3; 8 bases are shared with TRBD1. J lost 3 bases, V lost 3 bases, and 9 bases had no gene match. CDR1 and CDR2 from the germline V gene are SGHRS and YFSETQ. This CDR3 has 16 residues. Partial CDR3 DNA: TGCGCCAGCAGCTCAGGACAGGGTGTTAATACAGATACG. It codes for CASSSGQGVNTDT. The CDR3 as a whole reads CASSSGQGVNTDTQYF.

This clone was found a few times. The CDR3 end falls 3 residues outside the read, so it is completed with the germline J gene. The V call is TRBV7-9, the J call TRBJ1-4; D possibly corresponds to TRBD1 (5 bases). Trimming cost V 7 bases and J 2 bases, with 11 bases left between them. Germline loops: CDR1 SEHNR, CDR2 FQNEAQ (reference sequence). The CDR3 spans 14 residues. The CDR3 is CASTRGDTNEKLFF. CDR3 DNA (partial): TGTGCCAGCACGCGGGGCGATACTAATGAAAAA.

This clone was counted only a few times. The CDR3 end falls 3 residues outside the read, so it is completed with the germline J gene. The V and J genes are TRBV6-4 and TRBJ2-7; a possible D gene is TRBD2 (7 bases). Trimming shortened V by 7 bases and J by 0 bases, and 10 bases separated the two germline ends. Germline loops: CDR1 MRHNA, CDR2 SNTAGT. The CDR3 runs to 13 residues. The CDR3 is CASIRGGSYEQYF. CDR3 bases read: TGTGCCAGCATTAGGGGGGGCTCCTACGAG.

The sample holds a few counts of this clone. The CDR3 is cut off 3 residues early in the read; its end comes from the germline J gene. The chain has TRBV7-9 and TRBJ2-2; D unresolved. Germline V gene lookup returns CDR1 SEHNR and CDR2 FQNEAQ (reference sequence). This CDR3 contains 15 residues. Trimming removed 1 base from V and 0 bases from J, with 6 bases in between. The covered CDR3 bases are TGTGCCAGCAGCTTAGGGGCTGCGAACACCGGGGAG. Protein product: CASSLGAANTGE. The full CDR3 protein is CASSLGAANTGELFF.

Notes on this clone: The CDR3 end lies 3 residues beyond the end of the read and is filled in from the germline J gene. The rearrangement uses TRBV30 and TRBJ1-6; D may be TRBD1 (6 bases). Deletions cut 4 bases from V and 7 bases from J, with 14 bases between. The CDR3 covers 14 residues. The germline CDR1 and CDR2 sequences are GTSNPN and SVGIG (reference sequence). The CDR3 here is CAWTLGQSNSPLHF. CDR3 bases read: TGTGCCTGGACCCTTGGACAGTCGAATTCACCC.

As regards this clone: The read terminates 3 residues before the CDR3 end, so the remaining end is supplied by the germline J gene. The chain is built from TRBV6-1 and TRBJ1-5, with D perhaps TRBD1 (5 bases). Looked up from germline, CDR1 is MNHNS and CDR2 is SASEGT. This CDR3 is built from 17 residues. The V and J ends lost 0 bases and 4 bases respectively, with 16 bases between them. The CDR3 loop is CASSEAYDNRRNQPQHF. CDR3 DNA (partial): TGTGCCAGCAGTGAAGCCTATGATAACAGGAGGAATCAGCCC.

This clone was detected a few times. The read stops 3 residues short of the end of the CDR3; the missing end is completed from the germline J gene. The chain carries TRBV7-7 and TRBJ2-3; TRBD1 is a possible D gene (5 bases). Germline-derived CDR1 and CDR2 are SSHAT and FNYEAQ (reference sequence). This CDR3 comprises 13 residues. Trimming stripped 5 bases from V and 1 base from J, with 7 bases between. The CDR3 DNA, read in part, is TGTGCCAGCAGCCTACAGGGCACAGATACG. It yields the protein CASSLQGTDT. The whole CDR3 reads CASSLQGTDTQYF.

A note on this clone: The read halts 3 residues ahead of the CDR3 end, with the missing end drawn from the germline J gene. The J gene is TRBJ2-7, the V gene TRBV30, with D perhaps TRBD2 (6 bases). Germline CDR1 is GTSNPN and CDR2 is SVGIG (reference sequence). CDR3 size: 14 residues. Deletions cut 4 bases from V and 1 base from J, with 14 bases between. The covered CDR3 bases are TGTGCCTGGACCCGCGGGACTTTGTCCTACGAG. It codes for CAWTRGTLSYE. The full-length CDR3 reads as CAWTRGTLSYEQYF. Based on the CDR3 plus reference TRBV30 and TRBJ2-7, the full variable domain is SQTIHQWPATLVQPVGSPLSLECTVEGTSNPNLYWYRQAAGRGLQLLFYSVGIGQISSEVPQNLSASRPQDRQFILSSKKLLLSDSGFYLCAWTRGTLSYEQYFGPGTRLTVT.

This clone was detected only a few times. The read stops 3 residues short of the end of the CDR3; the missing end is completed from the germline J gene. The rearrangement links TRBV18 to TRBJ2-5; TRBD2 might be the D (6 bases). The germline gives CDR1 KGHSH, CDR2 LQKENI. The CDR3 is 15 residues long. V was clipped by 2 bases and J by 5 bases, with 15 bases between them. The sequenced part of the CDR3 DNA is TGTGCCAGCTCACCAAGCTCCGGAGGGCACGAGACC. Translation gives CASSPSSGGHET. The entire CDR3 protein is CASSPSSGGHETQYF. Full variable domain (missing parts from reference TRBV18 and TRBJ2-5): NAGVMQNPRHLVRRRGQEARLRCSPMKGHSHVYWYRQLPEEGLKFMVYLQKENIIDESGMPKERFSAEFPKEGPSILRIQQVVRGDSAAYFCASSPSSGGHETQYFGPGTRLLVL.

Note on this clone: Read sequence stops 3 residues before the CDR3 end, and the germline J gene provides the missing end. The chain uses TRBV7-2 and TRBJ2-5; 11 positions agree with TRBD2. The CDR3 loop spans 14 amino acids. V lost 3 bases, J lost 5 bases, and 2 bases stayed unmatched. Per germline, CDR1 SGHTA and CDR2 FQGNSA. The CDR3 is CASSFSGGAETQYF. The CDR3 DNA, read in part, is TGTGCCAGCAGCTTTAGCGGGGGGGCGGAGACC.

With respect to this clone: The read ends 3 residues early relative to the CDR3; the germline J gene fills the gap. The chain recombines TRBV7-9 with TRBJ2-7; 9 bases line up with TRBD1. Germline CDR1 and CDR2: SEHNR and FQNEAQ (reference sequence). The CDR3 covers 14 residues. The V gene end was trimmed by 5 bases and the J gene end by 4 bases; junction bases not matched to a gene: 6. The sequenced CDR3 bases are TGTGCCAGCAGCCCAACACAGGGGGCATACGAG. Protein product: CASSPTQGAYE. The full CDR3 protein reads CASSPTQGAYEQYF.

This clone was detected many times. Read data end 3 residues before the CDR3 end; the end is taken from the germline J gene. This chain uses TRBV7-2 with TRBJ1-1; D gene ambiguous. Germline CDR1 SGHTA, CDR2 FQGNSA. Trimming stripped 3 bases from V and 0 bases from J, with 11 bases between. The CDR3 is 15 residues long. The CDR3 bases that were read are TGTGCCAGCAGCTTTCGAGAGGTCATGAACACTGAA. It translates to CASSFREVMNTE. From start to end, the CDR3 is CASSFREVMNTEAFF.

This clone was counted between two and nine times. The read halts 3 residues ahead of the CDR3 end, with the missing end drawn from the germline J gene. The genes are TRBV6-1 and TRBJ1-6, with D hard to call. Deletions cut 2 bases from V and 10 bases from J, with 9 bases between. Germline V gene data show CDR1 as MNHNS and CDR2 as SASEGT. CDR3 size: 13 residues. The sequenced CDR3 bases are TGTGCCAGCAGTGAATGGGCAACCTCACCC. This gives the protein CASSEWATSP. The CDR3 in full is CASSEWATSPLHF.

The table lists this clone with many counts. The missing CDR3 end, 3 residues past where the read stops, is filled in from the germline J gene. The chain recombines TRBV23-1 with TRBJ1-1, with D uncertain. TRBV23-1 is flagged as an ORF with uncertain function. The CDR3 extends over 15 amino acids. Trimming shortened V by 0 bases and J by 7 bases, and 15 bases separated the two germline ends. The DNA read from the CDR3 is TGCGCCAGCAGTCAATCGCTGCGGGGAGAGGGTGAA. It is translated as CASSQSLRGEGE. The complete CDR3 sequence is CASSQSLRGEGEAFF.

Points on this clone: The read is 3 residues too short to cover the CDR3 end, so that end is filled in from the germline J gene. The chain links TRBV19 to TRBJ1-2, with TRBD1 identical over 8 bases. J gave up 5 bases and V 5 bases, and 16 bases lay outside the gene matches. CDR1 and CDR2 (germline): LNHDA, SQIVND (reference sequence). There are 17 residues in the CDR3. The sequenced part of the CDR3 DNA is TGTGCCAGTAGTTCTCCGACAGGGGTCTTCGTCCCATATGGC. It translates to CASSSPTGVFVPYG. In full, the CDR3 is CASSSPTGVFVPYGYTF.

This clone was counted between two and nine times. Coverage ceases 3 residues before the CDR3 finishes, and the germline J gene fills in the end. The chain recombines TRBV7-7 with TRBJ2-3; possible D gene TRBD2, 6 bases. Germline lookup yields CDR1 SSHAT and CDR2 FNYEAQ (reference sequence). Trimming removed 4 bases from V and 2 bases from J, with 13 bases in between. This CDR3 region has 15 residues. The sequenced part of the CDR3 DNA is TGTGCCAGCAGCTCGTCCACGGGGGACACAGATACG. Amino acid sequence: CASSSSTGDTDT. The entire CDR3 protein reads CASSSSTGDTDTQYF.

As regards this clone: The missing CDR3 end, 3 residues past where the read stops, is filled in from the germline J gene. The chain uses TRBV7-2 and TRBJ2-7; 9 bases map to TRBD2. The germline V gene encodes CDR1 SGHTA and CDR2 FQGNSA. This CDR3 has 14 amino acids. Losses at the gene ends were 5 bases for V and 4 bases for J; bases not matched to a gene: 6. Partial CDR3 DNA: TGTGCCAGCAGCCCAAGCGGGGGGCTGTACGAG. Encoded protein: CASSPSGGLYE. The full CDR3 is CASSPSGGLYEQYF. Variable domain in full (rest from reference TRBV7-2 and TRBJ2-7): GAGVSQSPSNKVTEKGKDVELRCDPISGHTALYWYRQSLGQGLEFLIYFQGNSAPDKSGLPSDRFSAERTGGSVSTLTIQRTQQEDSAVYLCASSPSGGLYEQYFGPGTRLTVT.

The CDR3 reads CASSSSVSYEQYF. The part of the CDR3 DNA that was read is TGTGCCAGCAGCTCCTCCGTGTCCTACGAG. The rearrangement uses TRBV7-2 and TRBJ2-7; no clear D. The read comes to an end 3 residues before the CDR3 does, leaving the germline J gene to fill in the end. Looked up from germline, CDR1 is SGHTA and CDR2 is FQGNSA. Trimming took 4 bases from V and 1 from J, leaving 8 bases between them. This CDR3 has 13 residues.

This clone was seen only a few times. CDR3 sequence reads: CASSPRAGPATNEKLFF. Incomplete CDR3 DNA: TGTGCCAGCTCACCAAGGGCCGGTCCTGCAACTAATGAAAAA. V usage is TRBV18 and J usage is TRBJ1-4; no definite D call. The DNA ends 3 residues before the CDR3 does, and the rest of the CDR3 is filled in from the germline J gene. The CDR3 runs to 17 residues. V was trimmed by 2 bases and J by 0 bases, leaving 13 bases between them. Germline V lookup: CDR1 KGHSH, CDR2 LQKENI.

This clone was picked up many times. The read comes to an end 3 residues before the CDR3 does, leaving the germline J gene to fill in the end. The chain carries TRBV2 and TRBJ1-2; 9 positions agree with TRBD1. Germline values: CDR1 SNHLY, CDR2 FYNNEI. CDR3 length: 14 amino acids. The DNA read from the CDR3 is TGTGCCAGCACCGTCCTACAGGGGGCGCTCGGC. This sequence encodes CASTVLQGALG. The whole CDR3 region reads CASTVLQGALGYTF.

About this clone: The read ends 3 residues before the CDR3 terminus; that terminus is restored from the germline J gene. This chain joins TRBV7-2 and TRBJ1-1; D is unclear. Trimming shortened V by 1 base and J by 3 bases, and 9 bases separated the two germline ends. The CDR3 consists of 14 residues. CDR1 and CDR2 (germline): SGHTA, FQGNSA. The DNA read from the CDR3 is TGTGCCAGCAGCTTAGAAGAGGGTTACACTGAA. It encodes CASSLEEGYTE. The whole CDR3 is CASSLEEGYTEAFF.